Following are 9 T cell receptor beta chains from one sample sequenced in a study of cytotoxic CD8 clonotypes in ibrutinib-treated CLL (dated by TCRdb to about 2021). Libraries came from the immunoSEQ multiplex PCR assay. TCRdb stores this immuneACCESS table with in-frame sequences only. Part of the clones is absent; in the studies checked, under half of the shortfall reflects unresolved V genes, and no reason is known for the rest. This sample has about 140,000 clones in its table, and roughly 80% of those were observed once. The biggest ten clones account for under 35% of the sample. This sample's time point label indicates: about twelve months on ibrutinib. This specimen was PBMCs, taken after 12 months of ibrutinib treatment. The receptors stem from a human donor with chronic lymphocytic leukemia.

On this clone: Distinct nucleotide sequences in the sample also encode this CDR3. This rearrangement joins TRBV18 to TRBJ2-3, with D perhaps matching TRBD1 (6 bases). This CDR3 has 14 amino acids. Trimming took 0 bases from V and 3 from J, leaving 7 bases between them. Germline V gene lookup returns CDR1 KGHSH and CDR2 LQKENI. Here the CDR3 reads CASSPPTGTDTQYF. In DNA form, the CDR3 reads TGTGCCAGCTCACCACCGACAGGAACAGATACGCAGTATTTT.

This chain uses TRBV5-6 with TRBJ1-4; D gene unclear. The V end was cut by 4 bases, the J end by 8 bases, with 18 bases between. This CDR3 spans 15 amino acids. Per germline, CDR1 SGHDT and CDR2 YYEEEE. The CDR3 DNA follows: TGTGCCAGCAGCGTGGGCTCGGCAGGCGTGGAAAAACTGTTTTTT. Translating gives CASSVGSAGVEKLFF. Filled out from reference TRBV5-6 and TRBJ1-4, the complete variable domain reads DAGVTQSPTHLIKTRGQQVTLRCSPKSGHDTVSWYQQALGQGPQFIFQYYEEEERQRGNFPDRFSGHQFPNYSSELNVNALLLGDSALYLCASSVGSAGVEKLFFGSGTQLSVL.

V gene TRBV10-3 combines with J gene TRBJ2-1, with D possibly being TRBD1 (5 bases). V was pared by 6 bases and J by 15 bases, with 18 bases between. Germline V CDR1 and CDR2: ENHRY, SYGVKD. This CDR3 spans 12 amino acids. CDR3 protein: CAIREESRVWFF. DNA of the CDR3: TGTGCCATCAGAGAAGAATCCAGGGTTTGGTTCTTC.

This chain joins TRBV28 and TRBJ2-5; TRBD1 matches at 7 bases. Germline CDR1 and CDR2: MDHEN and SYDVKM. After removal of 6 bases from V and 4 bases from J, the junction contained 8 bases not matched to a gene. This CDR3 is built from 14 residues. The CDR3 region is CASSPRGTVETQYF. As DNA, the CDR3 is TGTGCCAGCAGCCCCAGGGGGACCGTAGAGACCCAGTACTTC.

The chain's CDR3 is CASRAGLNTEAFF. The CDR3 nucleotides read TGTGCCAGCAGGGCCGGATTGAACACTGAAGCTTTCTTT. The chain uses TRBV7-2 and TRBJ1-1, with D unclear. The length of the CDR3 is 13 residues. Trimming left V 6 bases short and J 0 bases short, with 8 bases between. Germline V gives CDR1 SGHTA, CDR2 FQGNSA.

This clone is a singleton in its sample. One junction end does not reproduce the germline sequence, and a read error may be involved. V usage is TRBV7-7 and J usage is TRBJ2-2, with 11 bases identical to TRBD2. CDR1 is SSHAT, CDR2 FNYEAQ, per germline (reference sequence). The CDR3 runs 16 residues. CDR3: CASSKGLAEGAGELFF. In nucleotides, the CDR3 is TGTGCTAGCAGCAAGGGACTAGCGGAGGGGGCCGGGGAGCTGTTTTTT.

The chain couples TRBV9 to TRBJ1-5, with D hard to call. Germline V CDR1 and CDR2: SGDLS, YYNGEE. The CDR3 runs to 14 residues. Trimming shortened V by 0 bases and J by 3 bases, and 7 bases separated the two germline ends. For the CDR3, the DNA is TGTGCCAGCAGCGTAGAAGGGTCCAATCAGCCCCAGCATTTT. Amino acids: CASSVEGSNQPQHF.

CDR3 protein: CASSSKRLAGGTDTQYF. The CDR3 nucleotides read TGTGCCAGCAGCTCTAAAAGACTAGCGGGGGGCACAGATACGCAGTATTTT. The rearrangement uses TRBV7-8 and TRBJ2-3, with 12 nucleotides matching TRBD2. Germline CDR1 SGHVS, CDR2 FQNEAQ. The CDR3 contains 17 residues. The V and J ends lost 4 bases and 1 base, in that order; junction bases with no gene match: 6.

This clone was recorded only once. This chain links TRBV9 with TRBJ2-1, with TRBD1 matching 7 bases. The CDR3 covers 15 residues. CDR1 and CDR2 (germline): SGDLS, YYNGEE. J was trimmed by 4 bases and V by 0 bases; bases with no gene match: 4. The CDR3 region has the DNA TGTGCCAGCAGCGTAGGATGGGGACAGTACAATGAGCAGTTCTTC. Translated, it gives CASSVGWGQYNEQFF. Full variable domain (rest looked up from reference TRBV9 and TRBJ2-1): DSGVTQTPKHLITATGQRVTLRCSPRSGDLSVYWYQQSLDQGLQFLIQYYNGEERAKGNILERFSAQQFPDLHSELNLSSLELGDSALYFCASSVGWGQYNEQFFGPGTRLTVL.